This note documents a single T cell receptor (beta chain) sequence. What it binds is unknown. The CDR3 sequence is 16 residues long. Trimming removed 1 base from V and 2 bases from J, with 14 bases in between. Looked up from germline, CDR1 is KGHSH and CDR2 is LQKENI. The source of the sample is a study of CD4+ T cells in melanoma. Study-level findings and limits: Diverse differentiation states were reported for melanoma neoantigen-specific CD4+ T cells. CD8+ T cell, macrophage and B cell function reportedly correlated with neoantigen-specific CD4+ T cells.

Generated by immunoSEQ multiplex PCR, the TCRdb table keeps only in-frame clones and is missing some. The repertoire has about 13,000 clones, approximately 70% of them found once; the top ten carry around 9.9%. What was sequenced was cells from a culture (not recorded whether cultured in vitro). The rearrangement uses TRBV18 and TRBJ2-5, with D hard to call. The clonotype comes from a human donor with melanoma. The CDR3 DNA reads as TGTGCCAGCTCACCACTTCCCCCCACGTCGCAAGAGACCCAGTACTTC. This sequence encodes CASSPLPPTSQETQYF.